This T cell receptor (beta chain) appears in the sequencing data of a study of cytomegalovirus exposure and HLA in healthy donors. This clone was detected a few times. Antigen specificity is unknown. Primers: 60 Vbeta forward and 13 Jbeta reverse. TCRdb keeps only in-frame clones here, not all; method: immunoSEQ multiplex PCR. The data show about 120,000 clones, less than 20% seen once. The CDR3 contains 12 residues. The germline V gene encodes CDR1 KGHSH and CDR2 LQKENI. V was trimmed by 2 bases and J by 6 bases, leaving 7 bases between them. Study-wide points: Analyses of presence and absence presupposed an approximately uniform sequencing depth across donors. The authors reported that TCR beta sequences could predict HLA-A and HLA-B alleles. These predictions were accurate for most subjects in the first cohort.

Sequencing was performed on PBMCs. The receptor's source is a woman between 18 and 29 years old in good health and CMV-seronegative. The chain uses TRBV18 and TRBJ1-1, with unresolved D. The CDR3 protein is CASSPTAAEAFF. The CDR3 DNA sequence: TGTGCCAGCTCACCAACTGCTGCTGAAGCTTTCTTT.